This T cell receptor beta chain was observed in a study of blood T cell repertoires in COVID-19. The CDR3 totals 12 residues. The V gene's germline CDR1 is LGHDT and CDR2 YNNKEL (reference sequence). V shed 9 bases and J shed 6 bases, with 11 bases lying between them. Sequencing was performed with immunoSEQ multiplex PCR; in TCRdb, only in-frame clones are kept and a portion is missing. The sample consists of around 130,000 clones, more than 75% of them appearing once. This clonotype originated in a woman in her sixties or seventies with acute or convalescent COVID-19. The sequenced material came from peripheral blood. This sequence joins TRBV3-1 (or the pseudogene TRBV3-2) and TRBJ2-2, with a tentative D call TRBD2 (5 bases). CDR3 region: CASTEVSGELFF. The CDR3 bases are TGTGCCAGTACGGAGGTTTCCGGGGAGCTGTTTTTT.